This entry features one TCR beta chain sequence. Its antigen is unidentified. The sample's time point: week 35, safety follow-up. The investigators gave 300 ug of mutant IDH1 20-mer peptide in each vaccine dose, together with topical imiquimod. V lost 4 bases, J lost 3 bases, and 12 bases stayed unmatched. Looked up from germline, CDR1 is SGDLS and CDR2 is YYNGEE. CDR3 length equals 17 residues. These data belong to a study of a mutant IDH1 vaccine in newly diagnosed glioma. On the study more broadly: Those enrolled had earlier been treated with radiotherapy, temozolomide, or both, mostly both.

Sequenced by immunoSEQ multiplex PCR; TCRdb stores in-frame clones only, minus some. This sample has about 64,000 clones, with 74% found just once. The receptor was isolated from a man aged 50 to 60 with glioma. Here the sequenced sample was PBMCs, taken from a glioma patient whose treatment included an IDH1 peptide vaccine. This chain joins TRBV9 and TRBJ2-2; 7 bases are a match to TRBD1. This chain's CDR3 is CASSSTPGTEYTGELFF. In DNA, the CDR3 is TGTGCCAGCAGCTCCACCCCAGGGACAGAGTACACCGGGGAGCTGTTTTTT.